The 7 T cell receptor beta chains presented below share a single source sample, sequenced in a study of T cells in narcolepsy. The assay was immunoSEQ multiplex PCR, and TCRdb's table has in-frame clones only and misses some. Seen here are some 2,500 clones, 26% observed once, and the top ten hold 4% to 5.5%. No antigens are known for them. What was sequenced was cultured CD4+ T cells from cerebrospinal fluid. The receptors originated from a human donor with narcolepsy.

The rearrangement joins TRBV6-7 to TRBJ2-2, with TRBD2 matching 9 bases. TRBV6-7 is an ORF, with its function uncertain. Germline trimming cut 5 bases from V and 1 base from J; bases unmatched to any gene: 8. The CDR3 consists of 17 residues. CDR3 loop: CASSRTGLAMNTGELFF. Written as DNA, the CDR3 is TGTGCCAGCAGTAGAACGGGACTAGCTATGAACACCGGGGAGCTGTTTTTT.

This chain joins TRBV18 and TRBJ1-6; unclear D gene. CDR1 is KGHSH, CDR2 LQKENI, per germline. The CDR3 length is 15 residues. V was trimmed by 1 base and J by 7 bases, leaving 11 bases between them. The CDR3 here is CASSPLRQNNSPLHF. DNA of the CDR3: TGTGCCAGCTCACCACTCAGGCAGAACAATTCACCCCTCCACTTT.

The V gene is TRBV8-2, the J gene TRBJ2-6; the table names TRBD2, a call not compared with the DNA. TRBV8-2 is a known pseudogene. CDR3 length equals 17 residues. CDR3 nucleotides: TGTGGCAAGTGCCAGAGGATAACACAAAGGCGGGCCAACGTCCTGACTTTC. This gives the protein CGKCQRITQRRANVLTF.

This clone appeared a few times. The chain uses TRBV7-8 and TRBJ1-1; unclear D gene. Per germline, CDR1 SGHVS and CDR2 FQNEAQ. The CDR3 totals 14 residues. Trimming shortened V by 2 bases and J by 0 bases, and 7 bases separated the two germline ends. In DNA form, the CDR3 reads TGTGCCAGCAGCTTACGGCAAATGAACACTGAAGCTTTCTTT. This gives the protein CASSLRQMNTEAFF.

This clone ranks as large. The chain couples TRBV7-6 to TRBJ1-1; TRBD1 agrees at 9 bases. The germline V gene encodes CDR1 SGHVS and CDR2 FNYEAQ. The CDR3 length is 15 residues. V was pared by 0 bases and J by 5 bases, with 4 bases of the junction left unmatched. The CDR3 loop is CASSLAVGQGTEAFF. DNA for the CDR3: TGTGCCAGCAGCTTAGCGGTCGGACAGGGGACTGAAGCTTTCTTT.

This clone has just one count. The chain has TRBV21-1 and TRBJ1-3. TRBV21-1 is assigned pseudogene status. The CDR3 sequence is 17 residues long. CDR3 bases: TGTGCCAGCAGGATCCGTCTAGCTACAAACGCACGAAACACCATATATTTT. This sequence encodes CASRIRLATNARNTIYF.

This clone was recorded a few times. The gene calls are TRBV7-9 and TRBJ1-5; 11 bases line up with TRBD1. Germline V gene lookup returns CDR1 SEHNR and CDR2 FQNEAQ (reference sequence). The CDR3 is 16 amino acids. V lost 5 bases and J lost 5; bases outside the gene matches: 8. CDR3 region: CASSPGQGATHQPQHF. Written as DNA, the CDR3 is TGTGCCAGCAGCCCCGGACAGGGGGCAACTCATCAGCCCCAGCATTTT.